Listed here are 14 T cell receptor beta chains from one sample, sequenced in a study of blood T cell repertoires in COVID-19. Libraries were prepared by immunoSEQ multiplex PCR; TCRdb keeps only in-frame clonotypes and omits some of them. Of about 480,000 clones in the sample, nearly 90% were seen once. Source material: peripheral blood. Receptors were obtained from a man between 18 and 35 years old with COVID-19, enrolled during active disease.

The chain has TRBV27 and TRBJ2-7; TRBD1 is a possible D gene (5 bases). CDR1 and CDR2 (germline): MNHEY, SMNVEV (reference sequence). The CDR3 spans 14 residues. The ends were cut back, 7 bases at V and 5 bases at J, with 18 bases in the middle. CDR3 loop: CASTRQGVDDEQYF. The CDR3, as DNA: TGTGCCAGCACCCGACAAGGGGTGGACGACGAGCAGTACTTC.

CDR3 sequence: CASSLTGTRQETQYF. The CDR3 region has the DNA TGTGCCAGCAGCCTCACCGGGACACGACAAGAGACCCAGTACTTC. The gene calls are TRBV27 and TRBJ2-5, with D perhaps matching TRBD1 (6 bases). This CDR3 is 15 amino acids long. V lost 6 bases, J lost 2 bases, and 16 bases lay in between. Germline lookup yields CDR1 MNHEY and CDR2 SMNVEV (reference sequence).

The chain has TRBV15 and TRBJ2-7; 7 nucleotides align to TRBD1. The CDR3 is made up of 16 amino acids. Per germline, CDR1 LNHNV and CDR2 YYDKDF (reference sequence). The ends lost 0 bases at V and 0 bases at J; junction bases unmatched: 5. CDR3 region: CATSRDGQENSYEQYF. CDR3 DNA: TGTGCCACCAGCAGAGATGGACAGGAAAACTCCTACGAGCAGTACTTC.

In DNA, the CDR3 is TGTGCCAGCAGTGAAGGCGGGGATTCCTCCTACGAGCAGTACTTC. Its translation: CASSEGGDSSYEQYF. V gene TRBV6-1 combines with J gene TRBJ2-7; possibly TRBD2 for D (6 bases). Germline V CDR1 and CDR2: MNHNS, SASEGT. CDR3 size: 15 residues. V was clipped by 1 base and J by 0 bases, with 10 bases between them.

CDR3 sequence (DNA): TGTGCCAGCAGCTGGAGTGGGTCCATGAACACTGAAGCTTTCTTT. Protein product: CASSWSGSMNTEAFF. The rearrangement joins TRBV5-4 to TRBJ1-1; D is undetermined. Germline V CDR1 and CDR2: SGHNT, YYREEE (reference sequence). Between the trimmed V and J ends, which lost 3 bases and 0 bases, there was a span of 12 bases. This CDR3 has 15 residues.

V and J are TRBV2 and TRBJ2-5, with TRBD2 matching 9 bases. The V segment lost 6 bases and the J segment 5 bases; nucleotides outside the gene matches: 7. The germline CDR1 and CDR2 sequences are SNHLY and FYNNEI. The CDR3 length is 14 residues. CDR3 sequence (DNA): TGTGCCAGCAGGAGGGGACTAGCTGTGGAGACCCAGTACTTC. It specifies CASRRGLAVETQYF.

The chain carries TRBV5-4 and TRBJ2-3; 12 bases line up with TRBD1. The CDR3 has 15 amino acids. J gave up 7 bases and V 2 bases, and 5 bases lay outside the gene matches. Germline lookup yields CDR1 SGHNT and CDR2 YYREEE (reference sequence). The CDR3 sequence: CASSFGTGGANTQYF. CDR3 nucleotides: TGTGCCAGCAGCTTCGGGACAGGGGGCGCAAATACGCAGTATTTT.

The count of this clone is one. The germline gene is not matched at one end of the junction; a read error may be the cause. The V and J genes are TRBV30 and TRBJ2-7, with 7 nucleotides matching TRBD2. Germline CDR1 GTSNPN, CDR2 SVGIG (reference sequence). The CDR3 is made up of 15 amino acids. CDR3 protein: CAGRARQGGLYEQYF. In nucleotides, the CDR3 is TGTGCCGGGAGGGCCCGGCAGGGTGGGCTGTACGAGCAGTACTTC.

This chain connects TRBV30 to TRBJ2-1; 9 nucleotides line up with TRBD2. The CDR3 extends over 16 amino acids. Trimming removed 0 bases from V and 8 bases from J; junction bases left unmatched: 11. Per germline, CDR1 GTSNPN and CDR2 SVGIG (reference sequence). This chain's CDR3 is CAWSVPAGGGIDEQFF. CDR3 nucleotide sequence: TGTGCCTGGAGTGTCCCTGCGGGAGGGGGGATCGATGAGCAGTTCTTC.

This sequence joins TRBV11-2 and TRBJ2-7; the D is unclear. CDR3 length equals 11 residues. V was clipped by 4 bases and J by 3 bases, with 4 bases between them. Germline V gene sequence: CDR1 SGHAT, CDR2 FQNNGV. The CDR3 sequence is CASSSNYEQYF. CDR3 DNA sequence: TGTGCCAGCAGCTCCAACTACGAGCAGTACTTC.

The V and J genes are TRBV5-1 and TRBJ1-1; possibly TRBD1 for D (5 bases). Germline V gene lookup returns CDR1 SGHRS and CDR2 YFSETQ. V was shortened by 0 bases and J by 3 bases, with 12 bases between the two germline ends. CDR3 length: 15 residues. In DNA, the CDR3 is TGCGCCAGCAGCTTGGATCCAGGGAGGGACACTGAAGCTTTCTTT. It encodes CASSLDPGRDTEAFF.

J is TRBJ1-5 and V is TRBV28; D is uncertain. Germline lookup yields CDR1 MDHEN and CDR2 SYDVKM. The CDR3 runs to 14 residues. Trimming pared 2 bases from V and 5 bases from J, leaving 10 bases between. In DNA, the CDR3 is TGTGCCAGCAGTTTAGATTTAGCGGATCAGCCCCAGCATTTT. Translation: CASSLDLADQPQHF.

The chain combines TRBV13 with TRBJ2-7, with D possibly matching TRBD1 (6 bases). CDR1 is PRHDT, CDR2 FYEKMQ, per germline (reference sequence). V was cut by 5 bases and J by 3 bases, with 17 bases left in between. This CDR3 has 15 residues. Here the CDR3 reads CASSQAGQGHYEQYF. The CDR3 DNA sequence: TGTGCCAGCAGCCAGGCCGGGCAGGGACACTACGAGCAGTACTTC.

The CDR3 loop reads CASSVEGRANTGELFF. The CDR3 region has the DNA TGTGCCAGCAGTGTGGAGGGGCGTGCGAACACCGGGGAGCTGTTTTTT. This chain connects TRBV6-4 to TRBJ2-2; tentatively, D is TRBD2 (6 bases). Trimming removed 4 bases from V and 0 bases from J, with 12 bases in between. Germline loops: CDR1 MRHNA, CDR2 SNTAGT. This CDR3 contains 16 residues.